This is a list of T cell receptor beta chains from one sample in a study of T cell repertoires in cytomegalovirus infection. MiXCR, applied by TCRdb to the reads, yields one record per CDR3 protein. The repertoire holds around 170,000 distinct CDR3 sequences, with 13% to 15% as singletons. Material: PBMCs. Receptors were obtained from a human donor in good health (CMV status not recorded). Some clones in this sample may be carry-over from other donors' samples. CDR3s include the opening cysteine and the closing phenylalanine or tryptophan. A D gene is named only where the DNA matches it firmly. Rows give clone size only sometimes, using once, few, many, or a class for an expanded clone.

V	size	D	J	length	CDR3	DNA
TRBV28	many	NA	TRBJ2-1	13	CASTILDENEQFF	TGTGCCAGCACCATTTTGGACGAGAATGAGCAGTTCTTC
TRBV12-3/TRBV12-4	few	NA	TRBJ2-5	14	CASSPGEGRETQYF	TGTGCCAGCAGTCCCGGAGAGGGTCGAGAGACCCAGTACTTC
TRBV29-1	NA	NA	TRBJ2-7	12	CSVEVPNREQYF	TGCAGCGTTGAAGTCCCAAATCGGGAGCAGTACTTC
TRBV6-2/TRBV6-3	many	TRBD2	TRBJ2-1	20	CASSYDQSGRAQGSYNEQFF	TGTGCCAGCAGTTATGACCAGAGCGGGAGGGCCCAGGGGTCCTACAATGAGCAGTTCTTC
TRBV29-1	few	TRBD1	TRBJ1-3	11	CSAIQGDTIYF	TGCAGCGCGATTCAGGGGGACACCATATATTTT
TRBV11-3	few	NA	TRBJ2-2	15	CASSFGSSNTGELFF	TGTGCCAGCAGCTTCGGGAGTTCAAACACCGGGGAGCTGTTTTTT
TRBV25-1	few	TRBD1	TRBJ2-2	14	CASSGTGVTGELFF	TGTGCCAGCAGCGGGACAGGGGTAACCGGGGAGCTGTTTTTT
TRBV20-1	NA	TRBD2	TRBJ2-1	15	CSARQRLAGSNEQFF	TGCAGTGCTAGACAACGACTAGCGGGGAGCAATGAGCAGTTCTTC
TRBV4-1	few	TRBD2	TRBJ2-7	15	CASSTPGTSRREQYF	TGCGCCAGCAGCACCCCCGGGACTAGCAGGCGTGAGCAGTACTTC
TRBV20-1	NA	NA	TRBJ1-1	14	CSARDVRGNTEAFF	TGCAGTGCTAGAGATGTAAGGGGAAACACTGAAGCTTTCTTT
TRBV7-6	many	TRBD2	TRBJ2-3	16	CASSPGLASSTDTQYF	TGTGCCAGCAGCCCTGGACTAGCCTCTAGCACAGATACGCAGTATTTT
TRBV5-1	NA	TRBD1	TRBJ2-5	15	CASSGGTGGEETQYF	TGCGCCAGCAGCGGAGGGACAGGGGGCGAAGAGACCCAGTACTTC
TRBV5-1	few	NA	TRBJ2-1	14	CASSFGRLDNEQFF	TGCGCCAGCAGCTTCGGAAGATTAGACAATGAGCAGTTCTTC
TRBV10-3	few	TRBD1	TRBJ2-7	14	CAISERTGNYEQYF	TGTGCCATCAGTGAGAGGACAGGGAACTACGAGCAGTACTTC
TRBV7-2	many	NA	TRBJ1-5	18	CASSQGWGSSLSNQPQHF	TGTGCCAGCAGCCAAGGGTGGGGCAGTTCCCTAAGCAATCAGCCCCAGCATTTT